This is a list of T cell receptor beta chains from one sample in a study of shared clonotypes between healthy human individuals. TCRdb's table, derived via immunoSEQ multiplex PCR, lists solely in-frame clones and lacks some. The sample lists about 2 million clones; 85% to 95% were seen once. Sequencing used naive CD4+ T cells sorted from blood. These receptors were collected from a man aged 18-30 years in good health. Each CDR3 is given without its conserved first and last residue. The order of the fields is clone size, J gene, V gene, CDR3 protein. Size tells how often a clone was seen (once, few, many) or the class of an expanded clone, and some rows leave it out.

- TRBJ2-5 TRBV11-2 ASSLVGGGASETQY
- TRBJ2-2 TRBV5-1 ASSPGLAGGTGELF
- TRBJ2-5 TRBV10-3 AISESGLSQETQY
- TRBJ1-3 TRBV4-1 ASSQDWGRSGNTIY
- TRBJ1-1 TRBV13 ASSFRIRRNTEAF
- TRBJ1-5 TRBV10-3 AIGGAGQPQH
- TRBJ1-1 TRBV5-5 ASSTSTGVNTEAF
- TRBJ1-3 TRBV6-5 ASRPGTTGNTIY
- TRBJ1-1 TRBV6-1 ASRDWGMNTEAF
- TRBJ1-5 TRBV30 AWTTQGGGQPQH
- TRBJ1-1 TRBV19 ASSIAPGNTEAF
once TRBJ2-1 TRBV2 ASAVELSNEQF
- TRBJ1-4 TRBV5-1 ASSLNLGTNEKLF